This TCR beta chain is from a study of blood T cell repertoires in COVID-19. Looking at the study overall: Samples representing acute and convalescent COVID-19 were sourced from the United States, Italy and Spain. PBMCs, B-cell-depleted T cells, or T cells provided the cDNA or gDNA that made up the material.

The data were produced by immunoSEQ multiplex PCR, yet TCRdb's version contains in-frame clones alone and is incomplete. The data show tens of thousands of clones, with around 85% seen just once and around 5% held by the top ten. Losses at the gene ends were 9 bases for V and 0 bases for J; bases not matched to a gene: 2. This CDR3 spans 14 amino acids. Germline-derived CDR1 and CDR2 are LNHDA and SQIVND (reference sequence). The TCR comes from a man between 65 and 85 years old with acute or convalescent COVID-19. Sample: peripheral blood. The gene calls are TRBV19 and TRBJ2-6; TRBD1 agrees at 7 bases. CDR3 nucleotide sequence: TGTGCCAGCGGGACAGACTCTGGGGCCAACGTCCTGACTTTC. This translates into CASGTDSGANVLTF.